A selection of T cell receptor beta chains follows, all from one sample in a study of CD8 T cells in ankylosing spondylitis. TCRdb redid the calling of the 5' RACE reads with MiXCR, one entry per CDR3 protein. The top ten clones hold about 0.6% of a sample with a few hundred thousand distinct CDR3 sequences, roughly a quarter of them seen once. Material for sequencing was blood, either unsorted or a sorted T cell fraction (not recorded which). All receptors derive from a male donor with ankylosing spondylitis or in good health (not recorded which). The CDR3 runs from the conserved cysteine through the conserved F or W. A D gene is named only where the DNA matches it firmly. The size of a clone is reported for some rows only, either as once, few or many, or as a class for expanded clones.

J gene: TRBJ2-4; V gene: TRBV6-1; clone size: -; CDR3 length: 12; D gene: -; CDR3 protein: CASVGGRDIQYF; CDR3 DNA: TGTGCCAGCGTGGGGGGCCGGGACATTCAGTACTTC
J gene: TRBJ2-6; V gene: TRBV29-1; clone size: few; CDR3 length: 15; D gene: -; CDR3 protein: CSVLAGTTGANVLTF; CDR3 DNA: TGCAGCGTTCTAGCCGGGACGACTGGGGCCAACGTCCTGACTTTC
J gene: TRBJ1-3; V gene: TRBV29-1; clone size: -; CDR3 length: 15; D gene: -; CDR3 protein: CSVETGTASGNTIYF; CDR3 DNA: TGCAGCGTTGAAACCGGAACCGCCTCTGGAAACACCATATATTTT
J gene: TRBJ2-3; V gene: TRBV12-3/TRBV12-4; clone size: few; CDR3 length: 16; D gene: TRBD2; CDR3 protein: CASSPGLAGRTDTQYF; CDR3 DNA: TGTGCCAGCAGCCCAGGACTAGCGGGGAGAACAGATACGCAGTATTTT
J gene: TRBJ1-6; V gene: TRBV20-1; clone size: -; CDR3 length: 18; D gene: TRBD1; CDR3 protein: CSARGPGQGESYNSPLHF; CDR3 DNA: TGCAGTGCTAGAGGCCCGGGACAGGGGGAGTCCTATAATTCACCCCTCCACTTT
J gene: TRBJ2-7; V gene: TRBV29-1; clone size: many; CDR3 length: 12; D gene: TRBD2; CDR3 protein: CSGTSGTYEQYF; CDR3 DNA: TGCAGCGGAACTAGCGGAACCTACGAGCAGTACTTC
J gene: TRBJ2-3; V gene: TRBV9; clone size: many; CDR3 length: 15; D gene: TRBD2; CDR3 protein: CASSVLAGATDTQYF; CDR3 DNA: TGTGCCAGCAGCGTTCTAGCGGGCGCTACAGATACGCAGTATTTT
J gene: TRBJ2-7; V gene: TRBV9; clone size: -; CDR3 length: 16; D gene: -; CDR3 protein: CASSVGITSGTHEQYF; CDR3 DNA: TGTGCCAGCAGCGTAGGTATCACATCTGGGACGCACGAGCAGTACTTC
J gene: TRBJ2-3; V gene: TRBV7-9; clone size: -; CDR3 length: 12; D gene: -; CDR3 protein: CASSFDTDTQYF; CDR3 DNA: TGTGCCAGCAGCTTCGACACAGATACGCAGTATTTT
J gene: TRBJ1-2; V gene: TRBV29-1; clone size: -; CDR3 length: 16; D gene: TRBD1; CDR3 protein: CSAAYGQGATSYGYTF; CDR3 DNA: TGCAGCGCCGCATATGGACAGGGGGCTACTAGCTATGGCTACACCTTC
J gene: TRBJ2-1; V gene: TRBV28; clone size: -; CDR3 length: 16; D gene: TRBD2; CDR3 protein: CASTPTGASGAHEQFF; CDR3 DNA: TGTGCCAGCACCCCGACCGGGGCTAGCGGGGCCCATGAGCAGTTCTTC
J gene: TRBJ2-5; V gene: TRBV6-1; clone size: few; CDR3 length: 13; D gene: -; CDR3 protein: CASSVTSTETQYF; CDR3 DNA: TGTGCCAGCAGTGTAACTAGTACCGAGACCCAGTACTTC
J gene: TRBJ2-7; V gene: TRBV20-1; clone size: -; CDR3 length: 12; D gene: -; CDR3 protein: CSAKNGIYEQYF; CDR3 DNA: TGCAGTGCCAAAAACGGAATCTACGAGCAGTACTTC
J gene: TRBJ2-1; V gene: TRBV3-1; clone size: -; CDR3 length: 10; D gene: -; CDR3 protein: CANIYNEQFF; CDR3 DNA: TGTGCCAACATTTACAATGAGCAGTTCTTC
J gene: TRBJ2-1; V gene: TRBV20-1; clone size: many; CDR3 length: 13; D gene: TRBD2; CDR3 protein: CSSTSGAYNEQFF; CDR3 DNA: TGCAGTTCCACTAGCGGGGCTTACAATGAGCAGTTCTTC
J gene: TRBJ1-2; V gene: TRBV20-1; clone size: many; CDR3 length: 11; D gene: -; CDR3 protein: CSASTSYGYTF; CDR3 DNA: TGCAGTGCTAGTACGTCTTATGGCTACACCTTC
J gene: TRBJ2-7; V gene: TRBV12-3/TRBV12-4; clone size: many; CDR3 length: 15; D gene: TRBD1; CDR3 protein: CASSFDRATTYEQYF; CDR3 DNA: TGTGCCAGCAGTTTCGACAGGGCCACCACCTACGAGCAGTACTTC
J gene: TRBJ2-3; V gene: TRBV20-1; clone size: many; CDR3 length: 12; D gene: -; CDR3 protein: CSVANRGDTQYF; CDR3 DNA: TGCAGTGTCGCGAACCGGGGAGATACGCAGTATTTT
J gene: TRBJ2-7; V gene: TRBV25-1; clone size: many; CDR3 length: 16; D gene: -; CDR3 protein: CASSDSDSRIYYEQYF; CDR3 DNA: TGTGCCAGCAGTGATTCCGACAGCCGAATCTACTACGAGCAGTACTTC
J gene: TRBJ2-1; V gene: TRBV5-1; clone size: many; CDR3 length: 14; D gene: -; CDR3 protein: CASITAPPGNEQFF; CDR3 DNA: TGCGCCAGCATAACAGCCCCCCCCGGGAATGAGCAGTTCTTC
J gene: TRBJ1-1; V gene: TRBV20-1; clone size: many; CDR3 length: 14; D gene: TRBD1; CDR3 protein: CSAREPGQGVEAFF; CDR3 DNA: TGCAGTGCTAGAGAGCCAGGACAGGGCGTTGAAGCTTTCTTT
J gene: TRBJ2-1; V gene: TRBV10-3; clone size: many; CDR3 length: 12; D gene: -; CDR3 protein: CAISVREGEQFF; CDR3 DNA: TGTGCCATCAGTGTTCGGGAAGGGGAGCAGTTCTTC
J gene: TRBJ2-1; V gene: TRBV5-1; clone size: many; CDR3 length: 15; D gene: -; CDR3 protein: CASSPEGTDYNEQFF; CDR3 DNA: TGCGCCAGCAGCCCGGAGGGGACAGACTACAATGAGCAGTTCTTC
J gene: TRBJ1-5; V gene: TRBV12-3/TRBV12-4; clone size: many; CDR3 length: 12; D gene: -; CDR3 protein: CASSWDFQPQHF; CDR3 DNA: TGTGCCAGCAGTTGGGATTTTCAGCCCCAGCATTTT
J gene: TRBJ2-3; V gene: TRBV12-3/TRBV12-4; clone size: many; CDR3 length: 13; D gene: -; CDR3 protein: CASSGQSTDTQYF; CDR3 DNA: TGTGCCAGCAGTGGACAGAGCACAGATACGCAGTATTTT
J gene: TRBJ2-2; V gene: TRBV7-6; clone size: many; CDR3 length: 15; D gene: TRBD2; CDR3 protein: CASSEAGAVTGELFF; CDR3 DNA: TGTGCCAGCAGCGAAGCGGGGGCCGTCACCGGGGAGCTGTTTTTT
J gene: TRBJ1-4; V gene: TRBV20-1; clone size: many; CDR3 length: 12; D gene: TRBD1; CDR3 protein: CSVQGANEKLFF; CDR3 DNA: TGCAGTGTACAGGGGGCTAATGAAAAACTGTTTTTT
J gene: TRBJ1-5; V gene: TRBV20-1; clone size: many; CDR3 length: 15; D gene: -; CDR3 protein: CSATTPDYSNQPQHF; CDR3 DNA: TGCAGTGCAACAACACCTGACTATAGCAATCAGCCCCAGCATTTT
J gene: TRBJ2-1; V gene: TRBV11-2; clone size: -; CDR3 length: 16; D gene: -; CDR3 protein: CASSLLSPRTPNEQFF; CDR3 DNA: TGTGCCAGCAGCTTATTAAGTCCCCGGACACCCAATGAGCAGTTCTTC
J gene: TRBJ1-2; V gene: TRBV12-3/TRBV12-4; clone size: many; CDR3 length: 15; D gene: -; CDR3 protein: CASSLGRGKFYGYTF; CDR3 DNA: TGTGCCAGCAGTTTGGGACGGGGTAAATTCTATGGCTACACCTTC
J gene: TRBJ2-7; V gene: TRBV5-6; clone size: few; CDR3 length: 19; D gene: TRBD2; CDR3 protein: CASQLLSKRGFTGSYEQYF; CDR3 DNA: TGTGCCAGCCAACTGTTGTCCAAGCGGGGGTTCACGGGCTCCTACGAGCAGTACTTC
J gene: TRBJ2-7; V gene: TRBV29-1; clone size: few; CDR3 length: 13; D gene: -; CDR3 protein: CSVKETLTDEQYF; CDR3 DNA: TGCAGCGTAAAGGAGACCCTTACGGACGAGCAGTACTTC
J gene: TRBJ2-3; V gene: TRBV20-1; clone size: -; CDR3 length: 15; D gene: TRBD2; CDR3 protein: CSARPTPTSAPTQYF; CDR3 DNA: TGCAGTGCTAGGCCCACACCGACTAGCGCGCCGACGCAGTATTTT
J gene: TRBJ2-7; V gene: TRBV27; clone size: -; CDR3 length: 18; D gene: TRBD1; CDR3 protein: CASSSPIRQGAKTYEQYF; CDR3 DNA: TGTGCCAGCAGTTCACCGATCCGACAGGGGGCCAAGACCTACGAGCAGTACTTC
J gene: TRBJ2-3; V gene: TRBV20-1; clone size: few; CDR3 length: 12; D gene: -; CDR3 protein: CSAGEKGNTQYF; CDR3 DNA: TGCAGTGCTGGAGAAAAGGGAAATACGCAGTATTTT
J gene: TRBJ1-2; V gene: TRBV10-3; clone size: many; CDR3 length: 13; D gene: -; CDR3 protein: CAINTQGLYGYTF; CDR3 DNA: TGTGCCATAAACACCCAGGGATTGTATGGCTACACCTTC
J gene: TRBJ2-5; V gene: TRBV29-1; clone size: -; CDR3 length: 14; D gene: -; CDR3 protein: CSVDIAGGRETQYF; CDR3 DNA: TGCAGCGTTGATATCGCAGGGGGGAGGGAGACCCAGTACTTC
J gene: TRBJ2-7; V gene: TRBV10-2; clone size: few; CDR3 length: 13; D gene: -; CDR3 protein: CASSVAAGSEQYF; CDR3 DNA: TGCGCCAGCAGTGTCGCGGCGGGAAGCGAGCAGTACTTC
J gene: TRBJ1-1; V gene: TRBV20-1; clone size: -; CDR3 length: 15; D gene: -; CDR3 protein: CSRGVRLRVNTEAFF; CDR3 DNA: TGCAGTCGCGGCGTGAGGCTTCGGGTGAACACTGAAGCTTTCTTT
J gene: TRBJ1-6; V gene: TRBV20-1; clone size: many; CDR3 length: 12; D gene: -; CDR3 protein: CSARVGGSPLHF; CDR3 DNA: TGCAGTGCTAGAGTTGGGGGTTCACCCCTCCACTTT
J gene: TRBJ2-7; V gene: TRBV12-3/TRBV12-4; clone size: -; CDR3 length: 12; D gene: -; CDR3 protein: CASSDGEDEQYF; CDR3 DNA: TGTGCCAGCAGCGATGGGGAGGACGAGCAGTACTTC
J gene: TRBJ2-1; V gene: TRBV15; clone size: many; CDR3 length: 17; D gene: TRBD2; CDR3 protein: CATSRGMDLAGGLEQFF; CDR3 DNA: TGTGCCACCAGCAGAGGAATGGATCTAGCGGGGGGTCTGGAGCAGTTCTTC
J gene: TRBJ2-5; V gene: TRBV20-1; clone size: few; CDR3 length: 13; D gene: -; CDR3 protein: CSALGQRQETQYF; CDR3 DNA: TGCAGTGCCCTCGGACAGCGCCAAGAGACCCAGTACTTC
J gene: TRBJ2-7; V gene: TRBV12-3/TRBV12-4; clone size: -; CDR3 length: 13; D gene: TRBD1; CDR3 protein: CASTPDRNYEQYF; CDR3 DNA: TGTGCCAGCACCCCGGACAGGAACTACGAGCAGTACTTC
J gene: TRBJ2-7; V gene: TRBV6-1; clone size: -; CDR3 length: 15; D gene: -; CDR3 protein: CASIGTGAGSYEQYF; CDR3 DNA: TGTGCCAGCATCGGGACCGGGGCAGGCTCCTACGAGCAGTACTTC
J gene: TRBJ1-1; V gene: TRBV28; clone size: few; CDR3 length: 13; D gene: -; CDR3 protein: CASTFPRRAEAFF; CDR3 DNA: TGTGCCAGCACCTTCCCCCGGAGGGCTGAAGCTTTCTTT
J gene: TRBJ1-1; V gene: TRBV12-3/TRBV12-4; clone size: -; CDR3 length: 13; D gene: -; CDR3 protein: CASSFSGTNKAFF; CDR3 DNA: TGTGCCAGCAGTTTTAGTGGCACAAATAAAGCTTTCTTT
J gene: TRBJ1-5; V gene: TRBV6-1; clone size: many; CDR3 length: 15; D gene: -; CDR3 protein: CASGTAGHSNQPQHF; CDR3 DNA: TGTGCCAGCGGCACGGCCGGTCATAGCAATCAGCCCCAGCATTTT
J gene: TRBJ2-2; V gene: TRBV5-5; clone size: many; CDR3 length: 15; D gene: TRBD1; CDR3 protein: CASRPGQGRTGELFF; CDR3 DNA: TGTGCCAGCAGACCCGGACAGGGAAGGACCGGGGAGCTGTTTTTT
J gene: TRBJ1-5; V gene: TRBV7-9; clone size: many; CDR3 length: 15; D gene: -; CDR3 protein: CASSPVGGLGQPQHF; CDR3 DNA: TGTGCCAGCAGCCCCGTTGGAGGGCTCGGGCAGCCCCAGCATTTT
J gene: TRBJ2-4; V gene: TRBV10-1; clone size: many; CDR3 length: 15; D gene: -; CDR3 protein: CASSEGDSAKNIQYF; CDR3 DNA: TGCGCCAGCAGTGAGGGGGACTCAGCCAAAAACATTCAGTACTTC
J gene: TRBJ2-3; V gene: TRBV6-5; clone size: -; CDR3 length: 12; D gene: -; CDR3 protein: CASINSVNTQYF; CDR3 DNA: TGTGCCAGCATAAACAGCGTAAATACGCAGTATTTT
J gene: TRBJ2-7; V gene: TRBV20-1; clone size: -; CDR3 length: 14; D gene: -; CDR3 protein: CSARDPGAGYEQYF; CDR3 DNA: TGCAGTGCTAGAGATCCGGGGGCAGGGTACGAGCAGTACTTC
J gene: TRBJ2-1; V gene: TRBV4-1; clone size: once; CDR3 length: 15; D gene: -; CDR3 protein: CASSPNAGVLREQFF; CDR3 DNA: TGCGCCAGCAGCCCTAACGCAGGGGTACTCCGGGAGCAGTTCTTC